One T cell receptor beta chain is described in this entry. This sample was included in a study of shared clonotypes between healthy human individuals. Deep-level assay runs were performed. Clones were read by immunoSEQ multiplex PCR, and TCRdb kept only the in-frame ones, dropping some. Of around 450,000 clones listed, 75% to 85% are singletons. Germline V gives CDR1 SGHDT, CDR2 YYEEEE. This CDR3 is built from 12 residues. Trimming cost V 0 bases and J 7 bases, with 8 bases left between them. This chain links TRBV5-6 with TRBJ2-7; the D is unclear. Sequencing input: PBMCs. This clonotype originated in a woman aged 40-49 years in good health. Some clones in this sample may be carry-over from other donors' samples. CDR3 nucleotides: TGTGCCAGCAGCTTGGAAGGTGGAGAGCAGTACTTC. This codes for CASSLEGGEQYF.